Listed here are 25 T cell receptor beta chains from one sample, sequenced in a study of OX40 agonist ivuxolimab in advanced cancers. Produced via immunoSEQ multiplex PCR; TCRdb's table is partial and in-frame only. Altogether roughly 72,000 clones are present, roughly 80% being singletons, with the ten largest covering 5%. Specimen: CD4+ or CD8+ T cells sorted from blood, collected in a trial of the OX40 agonist ivuxolimab. These receptors all come from an adult with an advanced solid tumor such as melanoma, head and neck, liver or kidney cancer.

The CDR3 sequence is CASTNLRTEAFF. CDR3 bases: TGTGCCAGTACTAACCTACGGACTGAAGCTTTCTTT. The V call is TRBV19, the J call TRBJ1-1, with D hard to call. V was shortened by 7 bases and J by 5 bases, with 11 bases between the two germline ends. This CDR3 comprises 12 residues. Germline CDR1 and CDR2: LNHDA and SQIVND (reference sequence).

This clone has more than one count but fewer than ten. The chain carries TRBV2 and TRBJ2-7; 7 bases agree with TRBD2. CDR3 length equals 16 residues. Germline trimming cut 4 bases from V and 0 bases from J; bases unmatched to any gene: 9. Germline V gene data show CDR1 as SNHLY and CDR2 as FYNNEI. CDR3 sequence reads: CASSVGGGRASYEQYF. The CDR3 DNA follows: TGTGCCAGCAGTGTTGGTGGAGGGAGGGCCTCCTACGAGCAGTACTTC.

This chain's CDR3 is CASSANLVSGTYNEQFF. CDR3 nucleotide sequence: TGTGCCAGCAGCGCCAATTTGGTTAGCGGAACCTACAATGAGCAGTTCTTC. This chain joins TRBV7-2 and TRBJ2-1, with a weak D call TRBD2 (6 bases). V lost 5 bases and J lost 2, with 19 bases in between. The V gene's germline CDR1 is SGHTA and CDR2 FQGNSA. The CDR3 covers 17 residues.

This rearrangement joins TRBV19 to TRBJ1-5; tentative D call: TRBD1 (6 bases). The CDR3 has 15 residues. The V and J ends lost 4 bases and 6 bases respectively, with 16 bases between them. Germline assignment: CDR1 LNHDA and CDR2 SQIVND (reference sequence). The CDR3 DNA follows: TGTGCCAGTAGTACCCCCCTAGGGGGGAGTCAGCCCCAGCATTTT. It encodes CASSTPLGGSQPQHF.

CDR3 sequence: CASRREPNAGELFF. Written as DNA, the CDR3 is TGTGCCAGCCGTCGGGAACCGAATGCCGGGGAGCTGTTTTTT. The J gene is TRBJ2-2, the V gene TRBV2; possible D gene TRBD2, 5 bases. Looked up from germline, CDR1 is SNHLY and CDR2 is FYNNEI. The ends were cut back, 8 bases at V and 6 bases at J, with 16 bases in the middle. The CDR3 contains 14 residues.

This clone was observed once. V gene TRBV27 combines with J gene TRBJ2-1; a weak D match, TRBD2 (6 bases). This CDR3 contains 18 residues. Germline lookup yields CDR1 MNHEY and CDR2 SMNVEV (reference sequence). V was pared by 0 bases and J by 4 bases, with 19 bases between. The CDR3, as DNA: TGTGCCAGCAGTTTATCACAGCGGGTATCAAGGGTTTACAATGAGCAGTTCTTC. The encoded protein is CASSLSQRVSRVYNEQFF.

This rearrangement joins TRBV6-6 to TRBJ1-4, with 12 bases aligning to TRBD1. Germline CDR1 MNHNY, CDR2 SVGAGI (reference sequence). Unmatched junction bases numbered 5, after V lost 0 bases and J lost 12 bases. This CDR3 comprises 15 residues. In DNA, the CDR3 is TGTGCCAGCAGTTACTCGGGGACAGGGGGCGAGGAACTGTTTTTT. Encoded protein: CASSYSGTGGEELFF.

This chain joins TRBV7-9 and TRBJ2-2, with 9 positions matching TRBD1. The CDR3 is 15 amino acids. The V gene's germline CDR1 is SEHNR and CDR2 FQNEAQ (reference sequence). Unmatched junction bases numbered 0, after V lost 1 base and J lost 3 bases. The CDR3 loop is CASSLGTGDTGELFF. For the CDR3, the DNA is TGTGCCAGCAGCTTAGGGACAGGGGACACCGGGGAGCTGTTTTTT.

The chain has TRBV10-3 and TRBJ1-2; perhaps TRBD1 as D (5 bases). The CDR3 totals 14 residues. V gave up 4 bases and J gave up 0 bases, with 9 bases separating them. Germline lookup yields CDR1 ENHRY and CDR2 SYGVKD. This CDR3 is CAISAGAANYGYTF. The CDR3 DNA reads TGTGCCATCAGTGCTGGGGCAGCTAACTATGGCTACACCTTC.

The sample holds one count of this clone. The chain is built from TRBV9 and TRBJ1-1, with D possibly being TRBD1 (5 bases). Germline V gene lookup returns CDR1 SGDLS and CDR2 YYNGEE. The length of the CDR3 is 13 residues. Trimming took off 0 bases at V and 8 bases at J, with 11 bases between the two ends. CDR3 nucleotides: TGTGCCAGCAGCGTAGGCGAGGGGCTAGAAGCTTTCTTT. Translation gives CASSVGEGLEAFF.

A remark on this clone: Other nucleotide sequences from this sample produce the same CDR3. The J gene is TRBJ1-1, the V gene TRBV29-1; 10 nucleotides line up with TRBD1. The J segment lost 4 bases and the V segment lost 6 bases, leaving 2 bases of the junction unmatched. The CDR3 is made up of 12 amino acids. Germline CDR1 SQVTM, CDR2 ANQGSEA. The CDR3 coding sequence is TGCAGCGTCCGGACAGGGGGCACTGAAGCTTTCTTT. Translated: CSVRTGGTEAFF.

This clone was seen only a few times. The chain combines TRBV18 with TRBJ1-6; D is unresolved. CDR3 length: 14 amino acids. The germline gives CDR1 KGHSH, CDR2 LQKENI. Trimming cost V 3 bases and J 10 bases, with 13 bases left between them. In DNA, the CDR3 is TGTGCCAGCTCACCCCGGACTGACGACTCACCCCTCCACTTT. Translating it yields CASSPRTDDSPLHF. The full variable domain, rest sourced from reference TRBV18 and TRBJ1-6, is NAGVMQNPRHLVRRRGQEARLRCSPMKGHSHVYWYRQLPEEGLKFMVYLQKENIIDESGMPKERFSAEFPKEGPSILRIQQVVRGDSAAYFCASSPRTDDSPLHFGNGTRLTVT.

The gene calls are TRBV11-2 and TRBJ1-1, with D maybe TRBD1 (5 bases). Germline V gene sequence: CDR1 SGHAT, CDR2 FQNNGV. Deletions cut 5 bases from V and 4 bases from J, with 17 bases between. The CDR3 loop spans 15 amino acids. CDR3 bases: TGTGCCAGCAGCCCGGAGCGTGGCAGGGCCACTGAAGCTTTCTTT. Translation gives CASSPERGRATEAFF.

The gene calls are TRBV7-2 and TRBJ1-4, with 8 positions matching TRBD1. Germline V gene sequence: CDR1 SGHTA, CDR2 FQGNSA. The V and J ends lost 5 bases and 5 bases, in that order; junction bases with no gene match: 4. The CDR3 length is 14 residues. The CDR3 here is CASSQRQGNEKLFF. As DNA, the CDR3 is TGTGCCAGCAGCCAAAGACAGGGGAATGAAAAACTGTTTTTT.

The rearrangement joins TRBV30 to TRBJ1-3; possibly TRBD1 for D (5 bases). The CDR3 has 14 amino acids. V lost 8 bases to trimming and J lost 0 bases, with 14 bases between them. Germline values: CDR1 GTSNPN, CDR2 SVGIG (reference sequence). Written as DNA, the CDR3 is TGTGCCCAACGGGACTTCCTCTCTGGAAACACCATATATTTT. It codes for CAQRDFLSGNTIYF.

The V call is TRBV11-2, the J call TRBJ2-7; D is tentatively TRBD1 or TRBD2 (5 bases each). Trimming took 3 bases from V and 2 from J, leaving 17 bases between them. This CDR3 has 16 residues. CDR1 is SGHAT and CDR2 is FQNNGV in the germline V gene. The CDR3 DNA is TGTGCCAGCAGCTTGACGGGGCTCCTCAGTGCCTACGAGCAGTACTTC. It codes for CASSLTGLLSAYEQYF.

This chain joins TRBV27 and TRBJ1-2; D remains ambiguous. The CDR3 spans 14 residues. V was shortened by 1 base and J by 8 bases, with 14 bases between the two germline ends. CDR1 and CDR2 from the germline V gene are MNHEY and SMNVEV (reference sequence). The CDR3 is CASSLYSHVGGYTF. The CDR3 bases are TGTGCCAGCAGTTTATACAGCCACGTGGGGGGCTACACCTTC.

V usage is TRBV11-2 and J usage is TRBJ2-7; D is perhaps TRBD2 (5 bases). The V and J ends lost 2 bases and 5 bases respectively, with 13 bases between them. Per germline, CDR1 SGHAT and CDR2 FQNNGV. The CDR3 spans 14 residues. The CDR3 DNA reads as TGTGCCAGCAGCTTAATCGGCCGAGGGAACGAGCAGTACTTC. Amino acids: CASSLIGRGNEQYF.

The chain has TRBV4-1 and TRBJ2-1; D gene ambiguous. The CDR3 has 15 amino acids. From germline, CDR1 is MGHRA and CDR2 YSYEKL. Trimming stripped 3 bases from V and 0 bases from J, with 9 bases between. CDR3 protein: CASSHIDNSYNEQFF. Written as DNA, the CDR3 is TGCGCCAGCAGCCATATAGACAACTCCTACAATGAGCAGTTCTTC.

The J gene is TRBJ2-1, the V gene TRBV18, with TRBD2 matching over 11 bases. Germline CDR1 KGHSH, CDR2 LQKENI. V dropped 0 bases and J dropped 6; count of bases not matched to a gene: 7. The CDR3 loop spans 17 amino acids. CDR3 bases: TGTGCCAGCTCACCACCATTAGCGGGAGGGCCAGGCAATGAGCAGTTCTTC. Its protein product is CASSPPLAGGPGNEQFF.

The chain employs TRBV11-2 and TRBJ1-1; 9 bases align to TRBD1. The CDR3 runs 15 residues. Germline V gives CDR1 SGHAT, CDR2 FQNNGV. J gave up 4 bases and V 5 bases, and 8 bases lay outside the gene matches. The CDR3 DNA sequence: TGTGCCAGCAGCCCCAACACAGGGGGCGCCACTGAAGCTTTCTTT. Translating it yields CASSPNTGGATEAFF.

The chain links TRBV11-2 to TRBJ2-7; 7 positions agree with TRBD2. Germline V gene data show CDR1 as SGHAT and CDR2 as FQNNGV. Unmatched junction bases numbered 3, after V lost 1 base and J lost 9 bases. CDR3 length equals 12 residues. Written as DNA, the CDR3 is TGTGCCAGCAGCTTAGCGTTAGCGGGGCAGTACTTC. It specifies CASSLALAGQYF.

The V gene is TRBV6-1, the J gene TRBJ2-5, with 8 bases matching TRBD1. Germline loops: CDR1 MNHNS, CDR2 SASEGT. V gave up 5 bases and J gave up 4 bases; unmatched junction bases: 6. This CDR3 is built from 14 residues. CDR3 loop: CASSRQGILETQYF. CDR3 DNA: TGTGCCAGCAGTAGACAGGGGATTCTAGAGACCCAGTACTTC.

The genes are TRBV7-8 and TRBJ1-5; weak D call: TRBD1 (5 bases). The V gene's germline CDR1 is SGHVS and CDR2 FQNEAQ. The CDR3 covers 17 residues. V gave up 5 bases and J gave up 1 base, with 18 bases separating them. In DNA form, the CDR3 reads TGTGCCAGCAGCCAGCAACCCGGGACGGGGAGCAATCAGCCCCAGCATTTT. Its translation is CASSQQPGTGSNQPQHF.

This sequence joins TRBV6-5 and TRBJ2-5; D possibly matches TRBD1 or TRBD2 (5 bases each). V was shortened by 2 bases and J by 2 bases, with 15 bases between the two germline ends. CDR1 is MNHEY and CDR2 is SVGAGI in the germline V gene. The length of the CDR3 is 16 residues. The CDR3 loop reads CASSYTKGTGQETQYF. In DNA form, the CDR3 reads TGTGCCAGCAGTTACACCAAGGGGACGGGGCAAGAGACCCAGTACTTC.